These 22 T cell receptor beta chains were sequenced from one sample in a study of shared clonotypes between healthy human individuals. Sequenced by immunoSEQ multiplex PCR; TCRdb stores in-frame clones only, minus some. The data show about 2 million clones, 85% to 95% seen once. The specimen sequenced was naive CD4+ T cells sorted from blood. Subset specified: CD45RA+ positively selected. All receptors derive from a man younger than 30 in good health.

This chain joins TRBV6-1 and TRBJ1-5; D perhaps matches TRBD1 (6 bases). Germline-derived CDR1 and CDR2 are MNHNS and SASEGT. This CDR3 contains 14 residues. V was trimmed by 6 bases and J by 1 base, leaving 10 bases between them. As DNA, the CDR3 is TGTGCCAGCAGCGCAGGGGCCAGCAATCAGCCCCAGCATTTT. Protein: CASSAGASNQPQHF.

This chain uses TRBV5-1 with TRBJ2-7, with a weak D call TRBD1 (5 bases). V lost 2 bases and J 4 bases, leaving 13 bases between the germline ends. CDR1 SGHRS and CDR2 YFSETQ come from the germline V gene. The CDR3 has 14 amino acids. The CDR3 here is CASSLGHLIYEQYF. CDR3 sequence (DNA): TGCGCCAGCAGCTTAGGACATTTGATTTACGAGCAGTACTTC.

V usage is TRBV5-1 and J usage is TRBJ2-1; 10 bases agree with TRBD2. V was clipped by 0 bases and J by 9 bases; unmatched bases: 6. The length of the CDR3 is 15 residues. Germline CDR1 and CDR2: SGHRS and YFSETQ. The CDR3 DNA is TGCGCCAGCAGCTTGGTTTCTAGCGGGAGTCGTGAGCAGTTCTTC. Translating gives CASSLVSSGSREQFF.

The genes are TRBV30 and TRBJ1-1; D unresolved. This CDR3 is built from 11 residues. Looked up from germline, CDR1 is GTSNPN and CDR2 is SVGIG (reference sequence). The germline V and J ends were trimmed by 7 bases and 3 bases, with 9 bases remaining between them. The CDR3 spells CASRRDTEAFF. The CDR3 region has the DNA TGTGCCTCAAGGAGGGACACTGAAGCTTTCTTT. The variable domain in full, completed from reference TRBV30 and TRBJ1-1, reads SQTIHQWPATLVQPVGSPLSLECTVEGTSNPNLYWYRQAAGRGLQLLFYSVGIGQISSEVPQNLSASRPQDRQFILSSKKLLLSDSGFYLCASRRDTEAFFGQGTRLTVV.

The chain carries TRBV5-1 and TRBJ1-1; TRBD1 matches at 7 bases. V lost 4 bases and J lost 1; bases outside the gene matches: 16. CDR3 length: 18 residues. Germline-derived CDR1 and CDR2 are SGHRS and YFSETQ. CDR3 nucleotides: TGCGCCAGCAGCGAGACAACGGGGGGACAGACTTCGAACACTGAAGCTTTCTTT. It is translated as CASSETTGGQTSNTEAFF.

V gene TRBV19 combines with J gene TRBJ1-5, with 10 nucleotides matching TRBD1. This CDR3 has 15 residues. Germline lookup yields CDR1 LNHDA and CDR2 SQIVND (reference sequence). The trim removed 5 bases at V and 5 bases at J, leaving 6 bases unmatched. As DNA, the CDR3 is TGTGCCAGTAGTTTGGACAGGGGGGACTATCAGCCCCAGCATTTT. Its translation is CASSLDRGDYQPQHF.

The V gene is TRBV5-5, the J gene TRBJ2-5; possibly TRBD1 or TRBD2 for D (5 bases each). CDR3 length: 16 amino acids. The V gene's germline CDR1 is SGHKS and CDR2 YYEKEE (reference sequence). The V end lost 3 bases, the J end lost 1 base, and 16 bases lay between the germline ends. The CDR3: CASSYGARMIQETQYF. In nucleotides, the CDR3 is TGTGCCAGCAGCTACGGGGCCCGAATGATCCAAGAGACCCAGTACTTC.

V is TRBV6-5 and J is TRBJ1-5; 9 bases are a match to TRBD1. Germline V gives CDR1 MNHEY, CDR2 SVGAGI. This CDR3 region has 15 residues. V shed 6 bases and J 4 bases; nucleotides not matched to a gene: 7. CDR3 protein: CASRPGTGTNQPQHF. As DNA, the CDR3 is TGTGCCAGCAGACCCGGGACAGGGACAAATCAGCCCCAGCATTTT.

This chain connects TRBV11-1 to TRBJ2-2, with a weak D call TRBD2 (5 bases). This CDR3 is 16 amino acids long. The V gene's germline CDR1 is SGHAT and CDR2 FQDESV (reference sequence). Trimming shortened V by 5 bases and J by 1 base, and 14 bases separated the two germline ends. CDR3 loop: CASSPPYRGNTGELFF. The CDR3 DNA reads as TGTGCCAGCAGCCCACCCTACCGGGGGAACACCGGGGAGCTGTTTTTT.

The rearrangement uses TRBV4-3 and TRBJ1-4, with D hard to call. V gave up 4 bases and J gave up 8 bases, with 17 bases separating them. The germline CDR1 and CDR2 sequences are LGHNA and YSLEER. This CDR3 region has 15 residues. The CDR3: CASSPGSTGGEKLFF. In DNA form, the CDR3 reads TGCGCCAGCAGCCCTGGGAGTACGGGTGGGGAAAAACTGTTTTTT.

In DNA, the CDR3 is TGTGCCAGCCAAGGACAGAACACCGGGGAGCTGTTTTTT. Translation: CASQGQNTGELFF. This chain uses TRBV27 with TRBJ2-2; possibly TRBD1 for D (5 bases). Germline V CDR1 and CDR2: MNHEY, SMNVEV (reference sequence). This CDR3 spans 13 amino acids. Trimming cost V 8 bases and J 1 base, with 8 bases left between them.

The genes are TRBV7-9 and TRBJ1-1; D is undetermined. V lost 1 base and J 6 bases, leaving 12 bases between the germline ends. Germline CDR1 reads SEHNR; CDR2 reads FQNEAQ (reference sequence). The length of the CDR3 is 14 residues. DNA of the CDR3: TGTGCCAGCAGCTTAGGAGCGGTAGAGGCTGAAGCTTTCTTT. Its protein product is CASSLGAVEAEAFF. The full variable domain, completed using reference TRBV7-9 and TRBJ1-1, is DTGVSQNPRHKITKRGQNVTFRCDPISEHNRLYWYRQTLGQGPEFLTYFQNEAQLEKSRLLSDRFSAERPKGSFSTLEIQRTEQGDSAMYLCASSLGAVEAEAFFGQGTRLTVV.

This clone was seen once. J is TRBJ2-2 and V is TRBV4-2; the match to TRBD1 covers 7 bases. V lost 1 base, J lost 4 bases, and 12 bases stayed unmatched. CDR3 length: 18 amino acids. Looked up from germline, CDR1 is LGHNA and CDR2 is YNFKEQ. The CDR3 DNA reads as TGTGCCAGCAGCCAAGTCGGGTACAGGGGTTTTCTCACCGGGGAGCTGTTTTTT. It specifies CASSQVGYRGFLTGELFF.

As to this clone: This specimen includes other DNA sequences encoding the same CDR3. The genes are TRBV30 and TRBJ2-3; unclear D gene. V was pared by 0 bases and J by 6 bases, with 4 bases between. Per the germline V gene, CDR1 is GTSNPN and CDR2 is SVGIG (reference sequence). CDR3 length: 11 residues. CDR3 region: CAWSVIDTQYF. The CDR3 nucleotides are TGTGCCTGGAGTGTAATTGATACGCAGTATTTT.

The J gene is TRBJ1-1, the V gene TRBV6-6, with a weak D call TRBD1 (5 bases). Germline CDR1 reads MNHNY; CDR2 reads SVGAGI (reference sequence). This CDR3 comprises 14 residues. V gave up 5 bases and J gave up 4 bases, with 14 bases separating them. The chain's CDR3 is CASSTGTPSTEAFF. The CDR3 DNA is TGTGCCAGCAGTACGGGGACGCCCTCCACTGAAGCTTTCTTT.

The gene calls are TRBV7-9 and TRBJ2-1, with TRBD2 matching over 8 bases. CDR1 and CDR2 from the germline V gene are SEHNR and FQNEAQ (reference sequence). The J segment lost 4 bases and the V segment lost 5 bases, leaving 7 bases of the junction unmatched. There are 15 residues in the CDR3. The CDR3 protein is CASSGLAISYNEQFF. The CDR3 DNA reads TGTGCCAGCAGCGGACTAGCCATATCGTACAATGAGCAGTTCTTC.

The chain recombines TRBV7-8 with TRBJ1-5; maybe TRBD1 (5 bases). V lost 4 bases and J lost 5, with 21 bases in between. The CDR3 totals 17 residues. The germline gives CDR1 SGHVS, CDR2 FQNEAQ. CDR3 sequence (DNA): TGTGCCAGCAGCTCCGTGGGACGACATGCCGGGTATCAGCCCCAGCATTTT. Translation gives CASSSVGRHAGYQPQHF.

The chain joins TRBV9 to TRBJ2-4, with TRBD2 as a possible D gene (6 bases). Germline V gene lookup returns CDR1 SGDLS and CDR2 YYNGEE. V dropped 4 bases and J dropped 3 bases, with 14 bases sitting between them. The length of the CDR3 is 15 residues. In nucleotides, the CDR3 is TGTGCCAGCAGCTCGGAGCCGGGGGTCAAAAACATTCAGTACTTC. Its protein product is CASSSEPGVKNIQYF. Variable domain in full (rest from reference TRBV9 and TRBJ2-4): DSGVTQTPKHLITATGQRVTLRCSPRSGDLSVYWYQQSLDQGLQFLIQYYNGEERAKGNILERFSAQQFPDLHSELNLSSLELGDSALYFCASSSEPGVKNIQYFGAGTRLSVL.

CDR3 sequence: CASSPPSRGGKLFF. DNA of the CDR3: TGTGCCAGCTCACCACCGTCCAGGGGCGGAAAACTGTTTTTT. The V call is TRBV18, the J call TRBJ1-4, with D tentatively TRBD1 (6 bases). V was clipped by 0 bases and J by 10 bases, with 12 bases between them. From germline, CDR1 is KGHSH and CDR2 LQKENI. The CDR3 runs to 14 residues.

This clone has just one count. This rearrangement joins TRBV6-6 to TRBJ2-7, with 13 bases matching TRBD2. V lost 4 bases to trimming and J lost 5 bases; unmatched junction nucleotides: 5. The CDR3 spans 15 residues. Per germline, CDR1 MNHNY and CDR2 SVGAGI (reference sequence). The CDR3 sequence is CASSFPGLAGDEQYF. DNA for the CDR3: TGTGCCAGCAGTTTTCCCGGACTAGCGGGAGACGAGCAGTACTTC.

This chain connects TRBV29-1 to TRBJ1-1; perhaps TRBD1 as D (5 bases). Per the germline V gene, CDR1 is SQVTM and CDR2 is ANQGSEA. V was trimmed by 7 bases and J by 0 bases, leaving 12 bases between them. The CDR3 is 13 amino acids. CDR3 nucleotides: TGCAGCGCCGACAGCTTAATGAACACTGAAGCTTTCTTT. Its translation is CSADSLMNTEAFF.

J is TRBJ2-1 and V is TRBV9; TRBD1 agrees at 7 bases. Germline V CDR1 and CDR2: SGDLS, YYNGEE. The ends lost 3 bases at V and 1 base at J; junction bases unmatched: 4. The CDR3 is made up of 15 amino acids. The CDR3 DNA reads TGTGCCAGCAGCGCGGGACAGACATCCTACAATGAGCAGTTCTTC. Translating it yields CASSAGQTSYNEQFF.